This TCR beta chain was retrieved from a study of shared clonotypes between healthy human individuals (dated by TCRdb to 2019 to 2021). Concerning the study at large: A couple of women and a few men aged 18 to 49 years were included in the cohort. Per donor, three plates each were used for CD4 naive and CD4 memory, two for CD8 naive, and one for CD8 memory. To estimate repertoire size and how much clonotype sharing occurs between individuals, the study deeply sequenced the blood TCR repertoires of five healthy adults. To increase sequencing depth and limit assay-specific biases, TCR repertoire library preparation and sequencing were carried out by different laboratories using diverse techniques. Each donor's leukapheresis produced roughly between about 0.9 and 9.5 billion PBMCs. Results the study describes overall, beyond this receptor: Naive subsets generally had larger estimated clonotype richness than memory subsets did. Compared with non-shared clonotypes, clonotypes shared by all four sorted-subset donors had higher generation probabilities. Even with the large sequencing depth, rarefaction of the sorted-subset datasets indicated that sequencing was incomplete. Sampling was limited to blood, and TCR repertoires in tissue likely differ from TCR repertoires in blood. Pairwise subsampling indicated that sequencing depth was expected to affect the degree of clonotype sharing among donors. The small number of donors limited the genetic and exposure-history diversity represented. Sharing across a few donors was observed for about 5% of naive CD4, less than 4% of naive CD8, about 2.5% of memory CD4, and around 0.42% of memory CD8 clonotypes.

Using the deep immunoSEQ assay, multiplex PCR amplified TCR CDR3 regions from genomic DNA. Extracted genomic DNA from each cell subset was spread evenly across all wells of several immunoSEQ 96-well plates, with each plate serving as a replicate. For sorted subsets, about 0.2 ug genomic DNA, equal to 30,000 to 35,000 T cell genomes, was loaded into each replicate PCR. Purified libraries were measured with a Qubit 3.0 fluorometer, size-checked on a Bioanalyzer 2100, and measured again with the KAPA Library Quantification kit. Each immunoSEQ 96-well plate was sequenced on its own single-read 150-cycle Illumina NextSeq 550 flow cell. From the authors' description of their analysis: Because the immunoSEQ output held only junctional sequences and lacked quality scores, the filtering could not match the filtering applied to full-length reads. Sequences were annotated with PyIR, a Python wrapper for IgBLAST v1.9, and V/J genes and CDR3 were assigned using IMGT germline references. Any read was removed if the V/J assignment was weak (E-value above 1e-6), the CDR3 was missing, or the read contained stop codons, out-of-frame junctions, or ambiguous translated residues. V3J clonotypes were defined by identical inferred V gene, J gene, and CDR3 amino acid sequence. To compute the percentage overlap between repertoires, the number of shared unique clonotypes was divided by the size of the smaller repertoire. Three approaches were used to assess repertoire richness: RTK rarefaction, the Chao1 estimator, and Recon v2.1 estimates of unobserved clonotypes. For all TCRbeta clonotypes obtained by the gDNA method from several donors, generation probabilities were computed with OLGA. TCRdb took this table from immuneACCESS and kept in-frame rearrangements with V and J called. Such tables lack part of the clones; where checked against another copy, unresolved V genes explain under half of the gap, and the rest is unexplained. V and J calls and clone size are given by that table; D and trimming were obtained from the DNA. Present in this sample are under 750,000 clones, roughly 72% of which were seen just once. The top ten constitute under 2% of the sample.

There are 15 amino acids in the CDR3, from cysteine to phenylalanine inclusive. Only the CDR3 DNA is retained, 45 bases long and in frame from the first base. CDR1 and CDR2, per the germline V gene (reference sequence), are LNHDA and SQIVND. The junction shows trimming of 5 bases on V and 12 bases on J, and the gene matches do not reach 11 bases of it. Donors were healthy HIV-negative adults with no recently reported acute infections or vaccinations. All donors were Caucasian adults living in Nashville, Tennessee, USA. CD4+ T cells were enriched by magnetic negative selection, after which naive cells were positively selected on CD45RA and the negative fraction was taken as the memory subset. Blood was obtained by leukapheresis, after which PBMCs were separated by Ficoll-Histopaque density gradient centrifugation and cryopreserved in liquid nitrogen vapor phase. Analytical flow cytometry was used to check the purity and quantity of every magnetically sorted T cell population. Genomic DNA was isolated from each sorted fraction and quantified by UV absorbance on a Nanodrop 2000c.

As regards this clone: Its cognate antigen has yet to be identified. It is likely a read error: a sequence one base away is far more abundant.

Sequencing used memory CD4+ T cells sorted from blood. The intended sense of this specimen's cell subset or site label: CD45RA-negative fraction. The chain links TRBV19 with TRBJ2-1, and TRBD2 aligns with 12 junction nucleotides. The clonotype comes from a woman under 40 in good health. CDR3 region: CASSVTSGSPSGQFF. The bases read TGTGCCAGTAGTGTGACTAGCGGGAGTCCTAGTGGGCAGTTCTTC.